A single T cell receptor (beta chain) is shown here with its context. What it binds is unknown. V shed 6 bases and J shed 2 bases, with 11 bases lying between them. Germline V lookup: CDR1 LNHDA, CDR2 SQIVND (reference sequence). The CDR3 is made up of 14 amino acids. PCR amplification relied on 60 Vbeta primers (plus 13 Jbeta primers). Using immunoSEQ multiplex PCR, the repertoire was profiled, and TCRdb retains in-frame clones only, with some absent. The sample lists around 120,000 clones, roughly 80% occurring once. The data originate from a study of cytomegalovirus exposure and HLA in healthy donors. Study outcomes and limitations: Versus the roughly 700-donor mean, an Asian-associated ancestry cluster reportedly showed fewer N-insertions in a later analysis. Immune exposure was documented only through CMV serostatus. Generally TCR sequences proved uncommon, though certain public TCRs appeared in numerous donors.

The TCR comes from a female donor in good health and CMV-seropositive. This chain joins TRBV19 and TRBJ1-3, with D maybe TRBD1 (6 bases). Sample: PBMCs. The CDR3, as DNA: TGTGCCAGTAGCTTCACAGGGACTGGAAACACCATATATTTT. Amino acids: CASSFTGTGNTIYF.